The 10 T cell receptor beta chains in this list originate from one sample, sequenced in a study of radiation and T cells in renal cell carcinoma. Described time point: blood 4 weeks post-SBRT, at nephrectomy. Treatment given: 15 Gy SBRT to primary tumor, nephrectomy 4 weeks later. Sequencing was performed with immunoSEQ multiplex PCR; in TCRdb, only in-frame clones are kept and a portion is missing. The sample lists some 80,000 clones; around 78% were seen once. Sequencing used blood, obtained from a patient whose treatment included radiotherapy and nephrectomy. These receptors all stem from a woman aged 60-75 years with renal cell carcinoma.

The rearrangement joins TRBV15 to TRBJ2-7; the D gene is possibly TRBD2 (5 bases). Germline-derived CDR1 and CDR2 are LNHNV and YYDKDF (reference sequence). With 0 bases removed from V and 0 bases from J, the gap between germline ends came to 6 bases. The CDR3 runs to 14 residues. The CDR3 DNA is TGTGCCACCAGCAGAGATCGGGGCTCCTACGAGCAGTACTTC. It is translated as CATSRDRGSYEQYF. The entire variable domain, with the rest obtained from reference TRBV15 and TRBJ2-7, is as follows: DAMVIQNPRYQVTQFGKPVTLSCSQTLNHNVMYWYQQKSSQAPKLLFHYYDKDFNNEADTPDNFQSRRPNTSFCFLDIRSPGLGDTAMYLCATSRDRGSYEQYFGPGTRLTVT.

The V gene is TRBV15, the J gene TRBJ1-4; 9 bases are a match to TRBD1. The germline CDR1 and CDR2 sequences are LNHNV and YYDKDF (reference sequence). The J segment lost 4 bases and the V segment lost 8 bases, leaving 2 bases of the junction unmatched. This CDR3 has 13 amino acids. CDR3 sequence: CATGTGNNEKLFF. In DNA form, the CDR3 reads TGTGCCACCGGGACAGGGAATAATGAAAAACTGTTTTTT.

The V gene is TRBV5-6, the J gene TRBJ1-1, with D unclear. Trimming took 2 bases from V and 8 from J, leaving 16 bases between them. The CDR3 covers 14 residues. Germline CDR1 SGHDT, CDR2 YYEEEE. The CDR3 here is CASSFQSALLEAFF. The CDR3 DNA sequence: TGTGCCAGCAGCTTCCAGTCTGCTCTATTAGAAGCTTTCTTT.

The table lists this clone with a count of one. The V gene is TRBV7-3, the J gene TRBJ2-1, with D unclear. In germline, CDR1 is SGHTA, CDR2 FQGTGA. The CDR3 covers 13 residues. Trimming shortened V by 2 bases and J by 5 bases, and 7 bases separated the two germline ends. The chain's CDR3 is CASSLSSHNEQFF. The CDR3 DNA reads TGTGCCAGCAGCTTATCGTCCCACAATGAGCAGTTCTTC.

The chain recombines TRBV27 with TRBJ2-1, with D possibly being TRBD2 (6 bases). CDR3 length equals 14 residues. From germline, CDR1 is MNHEY and CDR2 SMNVEV (reference sequence). V shed 6 bases and J shed 5 bases, with 14 bases lying between them. CDR3 region: CASRVGGYHNEQFF. The DNA of the CDR3 is TGTGCCAGCAGGGTGGGAGGATATCACAATGAGCAGTTCTTC.

The V gene is TRBV27, the J gene TRBJ1-5; D not certain. The germline V and J ends were trimmed by 4 bases and 6 bases, with 7 bases remaining between them. CDR3 length equals 12 residues. Germline CDR1 and CDR2: MNHEY and SMNVEV (reference sequence). CDR3 in amino acids: CASSSPGQPQHF. In DNA form, the CDR3 reads TGTGCCAGCAGTTCCCCCGGTCAGCCCCAGCATTTT.

J is TRBJ2-7 and V is TRBV10-3; 8 positions match TRBD2. The CDR3 is made up of 17 amino acids. The V gene end was trimmed by 0 bases and the J gene end by 2 bases; junction bases not matched to a gene: 9. Germline values: CDR1 ENHRY, CDR2 SYGVKD. In DNA form, the CDR3 reads TGTGCCATCAGTGAGTCGGCTAGCGGGCACACCCCCTACGAGCAGTACTTC. Translated: CAISESASGHTPYEQYF.

The V and J genes are TRBV11-2 and TRBJ2-2; 15 bases match TRBD2. The CDR3 covers 17 residues. Looked up from germline, CDR1 is SGHAT and CDR2 is FQNNGV. V dropped 4 bases and J dropped 4; count of bases not matched to a gene: 4. The CDR3 nucleotides read TGTGCCAGCAGCTCGAGGACTAGCGGGGGGGCCACCGGGGAGCTGTTTTTT. This encodes CASSSRTSGGATGELFF. Full variable domain (remainder filled in from reference TRBV11-2 and TRBJ2-2): EAGVAQSPRYKIIEKRQSVAFWCNPISGHATLYWYQQILGQGPKLLIQFQNNGVVDDSQLPKDRFSAERLKGVDSTLKIQPAKLEDSAVYLCASSSRTSGGATGELFFGEGSRLTVL.

The genes are TRBV5-4 and TRBJ2-7, with D maybe TRBD1 (7 bases). Between the trimmed V and J ends, which lost 3 bases and 7 bases, there was a span of 26 bases. This CDR3 contains 17 residues. CDR1 and CDR2 from the germline V gene are SGHNT and YYREEE (reference sequence). In DNA, the CDR3 is TGTGCCAGCAGCTCGAGGACAGGTTGGGGCGTTGGGGGGGAGCAGTACTTC. It yields the protein CASSSRTGWGVGGEQYF.

The V call is TRBV10-3, the J call TRBJ2-7; 12 bases fit TRBD2. CDR1 and CDR2 (germline): ENHRY, SYGVKD. With V trimmed by 0 bases and J by 2 bases, 8 bases remained unmatched. This CDR3 is 18 amino acids long. CDR3 nucleotides: TGTGCCATCAGTGAGTCGATGGCTAGCGGGAGGGCCCCCTACGAGCAGTACTTC. It codes for CAISESMASGRAPYEQYF.